This T cell receptor (beta chain) was documented in a study of blood T cell repertoires in COVID-19. Study details: Samples of COVID-19 (acute and convalescent) were obtained from the United States, Italy and Spain.

The germline gives CDR1 MNHNS, CDR2 SASEGT. Trimming removed 3 bases from V and 5 bases from J; junction bases left unmatched: 6. The CDR3 runs to 14 residues. Clones were read by immunoSEQ multiplex PCR, and TCRdb kept only the in-frame ones, dropping some. The data contain around 270,000 clones, about 89% of them singletons. This clone was detected only a few times. What was sequenced was peripheral blood. This clonotype was obtained from a man in his forties who had recovered from COVID-19. V is TRBV6-1 and J is TRBJ1-2; 7 positions match TRBD1. The DNA of the CDR3 is TGTGCCAGCAGTGACGACAGGGCCCCTTATGGCTACACCTTC. Translated, it gives CASSDDRAPYGYTF.